One TCR beta chain is described in this entry. This CDR3 has 15 amino acids. V was clipped by 2 bases and J by 1 base; unmatched bases: 4. Germline values: CDR1 SEHNR, CDR2 FQNEAQ (reference sequence). Time point given: pretreatment peripheral blood. The data originate from a study of PD-L1 blockade in urothelial cancer. Study context: Earlier, patients had received 0 to 3 chemotherapy regimens. Counts from blood samples showed a median of roughly 140,000 T cells.

Only in-frame clones appear in the TCRdb table, and some are missing; sequencing was by immunoSEQ multiplex PCR. The sample has approximately 50,000 clones, about 86% seen once; the top ten hold over 20%. The source of this sequence is a man aged 60 to 69 with urothelial cancer. The rearrangement joins TRBV7-9 to TRBJ2-5; 7 bases are shared with TRBD2. The source material was PBMCs, sampled around atezolizumab (anti-PD-L1) treatment. The CDR3 spells CASSLKASGQETQYF. The CDR3 region has the DNA TGTGCCAGCAGCTTAAAGGCTAGCGGCCAAGAGACCCAGTACTTC.